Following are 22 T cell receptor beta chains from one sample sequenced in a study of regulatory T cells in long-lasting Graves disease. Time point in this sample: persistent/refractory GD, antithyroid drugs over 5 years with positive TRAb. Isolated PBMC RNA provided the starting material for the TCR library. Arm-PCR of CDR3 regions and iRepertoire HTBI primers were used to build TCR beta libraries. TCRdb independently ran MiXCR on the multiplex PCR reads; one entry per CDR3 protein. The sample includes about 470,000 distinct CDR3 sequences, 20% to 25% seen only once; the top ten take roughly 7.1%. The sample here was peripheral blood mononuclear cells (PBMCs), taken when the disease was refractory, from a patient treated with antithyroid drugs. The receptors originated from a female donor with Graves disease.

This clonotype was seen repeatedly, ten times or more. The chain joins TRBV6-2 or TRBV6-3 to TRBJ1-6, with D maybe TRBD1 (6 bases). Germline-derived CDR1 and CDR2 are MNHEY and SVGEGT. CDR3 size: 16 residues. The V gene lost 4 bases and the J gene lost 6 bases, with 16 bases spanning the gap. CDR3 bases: TGTGCCAGCAGTTCTCCCGGTGGGGGGCTTAATTCACCCCTCCACTTT. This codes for CASSSPGGGLNSPLHF.

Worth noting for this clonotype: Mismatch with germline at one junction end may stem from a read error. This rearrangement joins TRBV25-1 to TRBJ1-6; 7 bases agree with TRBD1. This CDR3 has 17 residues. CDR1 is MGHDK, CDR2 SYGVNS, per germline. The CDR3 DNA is TGTGCCAGCAGTGAATCCGTGACAGGGCCCTATTATTCACCCCTCCACTTT. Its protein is CASSESVTGPYYSPLHF. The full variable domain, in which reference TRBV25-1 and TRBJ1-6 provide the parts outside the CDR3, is EADIYQTPRYLVIGTGKKITLECSQTMGHDKMYWYQQDPGMELHLIHYSYGVNSTEKGDLSSESTVSRIRTEHFPLTLESARPSHTSQYLCASSESVTGPYYSPLHFGNGTRLTVT.

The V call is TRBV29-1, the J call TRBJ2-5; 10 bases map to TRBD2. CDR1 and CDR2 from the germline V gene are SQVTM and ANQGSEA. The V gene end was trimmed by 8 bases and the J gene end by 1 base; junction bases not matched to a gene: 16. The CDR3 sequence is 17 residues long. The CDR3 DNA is TGCAGCATCAGGGGGGAGATAGCGGGGGGCCCCCAAGAGACCCAGTACTTC. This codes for CSIRGEIAGGPQETQYF.

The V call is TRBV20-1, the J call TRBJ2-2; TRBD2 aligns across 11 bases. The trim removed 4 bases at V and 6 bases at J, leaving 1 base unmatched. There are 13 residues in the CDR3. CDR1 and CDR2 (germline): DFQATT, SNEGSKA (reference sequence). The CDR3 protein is CSAKLAGAGELFF. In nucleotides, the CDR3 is TGCAGTGCTAAACTAGCGGGAGCCGGGGAGCTGTTTTTT.

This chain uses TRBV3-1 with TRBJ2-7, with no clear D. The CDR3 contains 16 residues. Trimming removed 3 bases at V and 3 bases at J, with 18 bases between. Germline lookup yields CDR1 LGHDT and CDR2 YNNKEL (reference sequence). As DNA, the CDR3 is TGTGCCAGCAGCCAGAGCCCCGGGCCTACAGACTACGAGCAGTACTTC. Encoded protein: CASSQSPGPTDYEQYF.

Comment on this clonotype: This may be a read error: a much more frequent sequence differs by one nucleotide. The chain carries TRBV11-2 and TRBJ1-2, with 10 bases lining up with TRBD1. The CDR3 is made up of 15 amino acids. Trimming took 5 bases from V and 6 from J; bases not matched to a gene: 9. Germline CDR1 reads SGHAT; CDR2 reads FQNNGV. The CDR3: CASSERTGGGHGYTF. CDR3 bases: TGTGCCAGCAGCGAAAGGACAGGGGGAGGCCATGGCTACACCTTC.

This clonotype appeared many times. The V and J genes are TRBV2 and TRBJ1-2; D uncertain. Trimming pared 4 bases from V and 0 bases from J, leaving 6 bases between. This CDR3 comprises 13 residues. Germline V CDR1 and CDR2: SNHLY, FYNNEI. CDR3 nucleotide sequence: TGTGCCAGCAGTGCAAGTGCTAACTATGGCTACACCTTC. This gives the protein CASSASANYGYTF.

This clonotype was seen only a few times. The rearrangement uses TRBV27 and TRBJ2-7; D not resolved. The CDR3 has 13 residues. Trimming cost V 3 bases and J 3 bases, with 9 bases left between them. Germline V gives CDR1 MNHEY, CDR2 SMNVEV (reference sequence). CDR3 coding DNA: TGTGCCAGCAGTTTCTCCATATTCTACGAGCAGTACTTC. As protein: CASSFSIFYEQYF.

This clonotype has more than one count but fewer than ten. The CDR3: CASSLRTIMNTEAFF. In DNA form, the CDR3 reads TGTGCCAGCAGCTTACGGACCATCATGAACACTGAAGCTTTCTTT. This chain connects TRBV7-8 to TRBJ1-1; D remains unclear. The CDR3 length is 15 residues. V dropped 2 bases and J dropped 0 bases, with 10 bases sitting between them. Germline V gene data show CDR1 as SGHVS and CDR2 as FQNEAQ.

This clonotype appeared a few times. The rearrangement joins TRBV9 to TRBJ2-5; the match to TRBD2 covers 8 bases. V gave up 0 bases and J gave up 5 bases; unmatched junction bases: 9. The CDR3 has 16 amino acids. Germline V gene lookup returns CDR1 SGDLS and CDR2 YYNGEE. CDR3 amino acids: CASSVASGGGYETQYF. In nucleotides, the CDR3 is TGTGCCAGCAGCGTAGCTTCGGGCGGGGGGTATGAGACCCAGTACTTC. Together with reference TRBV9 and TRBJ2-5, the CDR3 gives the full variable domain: DSGVTQTPKHLITATGQRVTLRCSPRSGDLSVYWYQQSLDQGLQFLIQYYNGEERAKGNILERFSAQQFPDLHSELNLSSLELGDSALYFCASSVASGGGYETQYFGPGTRLLVL.

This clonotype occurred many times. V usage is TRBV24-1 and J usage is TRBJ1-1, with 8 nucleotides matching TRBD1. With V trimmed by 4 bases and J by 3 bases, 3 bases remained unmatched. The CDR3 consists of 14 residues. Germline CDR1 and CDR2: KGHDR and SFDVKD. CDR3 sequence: CATSEQGADTEAFF. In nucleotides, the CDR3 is TGTGCCACCAGTGAGCAGGGGGCGGACACTGAAGCTTTCTTT.

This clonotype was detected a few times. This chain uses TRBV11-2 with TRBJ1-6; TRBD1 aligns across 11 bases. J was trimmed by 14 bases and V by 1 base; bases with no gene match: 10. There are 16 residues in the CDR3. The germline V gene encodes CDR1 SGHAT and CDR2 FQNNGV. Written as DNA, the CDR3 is TGTGCCAGCAGCTTAGTAGGGACAGGGGGGGCCTCGTCCCTCCACTTT. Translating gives CASSLVGTGGASSLHF.

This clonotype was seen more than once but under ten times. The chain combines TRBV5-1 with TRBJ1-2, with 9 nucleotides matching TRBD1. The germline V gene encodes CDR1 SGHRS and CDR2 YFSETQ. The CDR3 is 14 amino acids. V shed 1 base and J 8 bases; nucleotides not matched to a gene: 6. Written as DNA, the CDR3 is TGCGCCAGCAGCTTGACGGGACAGGGAGGAGGCTACACCTTC. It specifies CASSLTGQGGGYTF.

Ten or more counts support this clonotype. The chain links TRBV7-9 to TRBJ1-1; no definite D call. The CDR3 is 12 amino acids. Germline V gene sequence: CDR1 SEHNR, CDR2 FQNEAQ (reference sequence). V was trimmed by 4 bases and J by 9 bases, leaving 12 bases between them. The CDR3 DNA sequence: TGTGCCAGCAGCTCCCGTGGGCCTCAAGCTTTCTTT. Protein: CASSSRGPQAFF.

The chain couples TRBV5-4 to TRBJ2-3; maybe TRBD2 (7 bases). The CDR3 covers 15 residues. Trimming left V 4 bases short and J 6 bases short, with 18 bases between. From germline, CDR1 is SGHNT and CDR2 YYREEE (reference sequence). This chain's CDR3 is CASSRTTGGGDTQYF. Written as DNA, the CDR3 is TGTGCCAGCAGCCGGACTACCGGCGGGGGCGATACGCAGTATTTT.

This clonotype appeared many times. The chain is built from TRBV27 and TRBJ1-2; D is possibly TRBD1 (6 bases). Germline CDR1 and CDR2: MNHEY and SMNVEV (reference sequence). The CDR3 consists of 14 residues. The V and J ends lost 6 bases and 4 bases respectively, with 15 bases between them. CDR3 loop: CASRNRVGLYGYTF. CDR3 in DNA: TGTGCCAGCAGGAACAGGGTGGGCCTCTATGGCTACACCTTC.

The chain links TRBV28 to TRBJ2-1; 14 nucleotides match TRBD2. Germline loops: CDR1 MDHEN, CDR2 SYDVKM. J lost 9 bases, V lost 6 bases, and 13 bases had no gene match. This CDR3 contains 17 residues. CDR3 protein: CASSSNPGLAGVIEQFF. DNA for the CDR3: TGTGCCAGCAGCTCTAACCCGGGACTAGCGGGAGTCATTGAGCAGTTCTTC.

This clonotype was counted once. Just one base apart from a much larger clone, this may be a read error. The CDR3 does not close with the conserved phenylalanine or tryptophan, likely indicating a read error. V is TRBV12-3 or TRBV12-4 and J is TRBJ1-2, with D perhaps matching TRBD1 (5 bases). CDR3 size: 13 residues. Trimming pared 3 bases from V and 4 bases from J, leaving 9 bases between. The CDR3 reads CASSLGDGYGYTL. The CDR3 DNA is TGTGCCAGCAGTTTGGGGGACGGCTATGGCTACACCTTA.

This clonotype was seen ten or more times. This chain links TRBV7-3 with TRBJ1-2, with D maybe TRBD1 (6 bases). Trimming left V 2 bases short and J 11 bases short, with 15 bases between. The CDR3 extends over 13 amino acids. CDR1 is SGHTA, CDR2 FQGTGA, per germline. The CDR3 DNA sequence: TGTGCCAGCAGCTTACGGCCGGGACACGGATACACCTTC. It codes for CASSLRPGHGYTF.

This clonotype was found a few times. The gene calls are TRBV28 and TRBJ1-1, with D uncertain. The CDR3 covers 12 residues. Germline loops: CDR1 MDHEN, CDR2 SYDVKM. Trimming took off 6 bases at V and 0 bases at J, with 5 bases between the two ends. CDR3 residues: CASRVVNTEAFF. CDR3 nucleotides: TGTGCCAGCAGGGTCGTGAACACTGAAGCTTTCTTT.

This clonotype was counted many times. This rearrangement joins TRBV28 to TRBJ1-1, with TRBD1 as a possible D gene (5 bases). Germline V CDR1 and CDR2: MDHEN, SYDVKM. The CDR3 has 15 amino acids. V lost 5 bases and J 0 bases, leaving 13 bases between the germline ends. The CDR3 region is CASSRPQGVNTEAFF. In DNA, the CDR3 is TGTGCCAGCAGTCGCCCGCAGGGTGTGAACACTGAAGCTTTCTTT.

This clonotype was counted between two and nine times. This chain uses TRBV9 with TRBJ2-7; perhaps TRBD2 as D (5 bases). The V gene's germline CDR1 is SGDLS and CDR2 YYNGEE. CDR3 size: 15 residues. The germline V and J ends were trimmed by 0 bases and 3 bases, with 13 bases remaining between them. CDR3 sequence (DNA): TGTGCCAGCAGCGTAGTTGAGGGTTTAAGCTACGAGCAGTACTTC. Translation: CASSVVEGLSYEQYF.